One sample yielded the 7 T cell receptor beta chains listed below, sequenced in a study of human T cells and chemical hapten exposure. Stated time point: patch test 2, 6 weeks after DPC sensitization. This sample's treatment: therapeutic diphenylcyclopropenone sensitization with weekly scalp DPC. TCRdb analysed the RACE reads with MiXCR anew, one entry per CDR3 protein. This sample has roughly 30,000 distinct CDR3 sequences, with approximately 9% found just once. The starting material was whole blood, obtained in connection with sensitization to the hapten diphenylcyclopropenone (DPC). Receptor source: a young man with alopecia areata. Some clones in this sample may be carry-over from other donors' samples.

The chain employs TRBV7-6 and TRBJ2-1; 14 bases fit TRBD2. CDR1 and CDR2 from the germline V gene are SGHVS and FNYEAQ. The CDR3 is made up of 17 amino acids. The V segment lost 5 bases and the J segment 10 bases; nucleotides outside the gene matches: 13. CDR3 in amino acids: CASSPRGTSGSNGEQFF. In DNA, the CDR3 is TGTGCCAGCAGCCCTCGCGGGACTAGCGGGAGTAACGGGGAGCAGTTCTTC.

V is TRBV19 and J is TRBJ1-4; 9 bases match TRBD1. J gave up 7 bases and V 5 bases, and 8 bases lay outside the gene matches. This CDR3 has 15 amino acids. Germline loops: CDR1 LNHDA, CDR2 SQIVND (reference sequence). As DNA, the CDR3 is TGTGCCAGTAGTGAAACTACAGGGGGCTCTGAAAAACTGTTTTTT. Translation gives CASSETTGGSEKLFF. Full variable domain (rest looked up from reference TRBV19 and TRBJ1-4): DGGITQSPKYLFRKEGQNVTLSCEQNLNHDAMYWYRQDPGQGLRLIYYSQIVNDFQKGDIAEGYSVSREKKESFPLTVTSAQKNPTAFYLCASSETTGGSEKLFFGSGTQLSVL.

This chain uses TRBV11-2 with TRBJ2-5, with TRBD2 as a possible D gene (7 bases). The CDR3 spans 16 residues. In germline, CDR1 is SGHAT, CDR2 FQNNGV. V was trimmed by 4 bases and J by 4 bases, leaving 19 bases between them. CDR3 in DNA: TGTGCCAGCAGCTCTTATCCGGGACTACAGGGAGAGACCCAGTACTTC. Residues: CASSSYPGLQGETQYF. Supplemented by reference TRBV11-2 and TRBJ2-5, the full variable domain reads EAGVAQSPRYKIIEKRQSVAFWCNPISGHATLYWYQQILGQGPKLLIQFQNNGVVDDSQLPKDRFSAERLKGVDSTLKIQPAKLEDSAVYLCASSSYPGLQGETQYFGPGTRLLVL.

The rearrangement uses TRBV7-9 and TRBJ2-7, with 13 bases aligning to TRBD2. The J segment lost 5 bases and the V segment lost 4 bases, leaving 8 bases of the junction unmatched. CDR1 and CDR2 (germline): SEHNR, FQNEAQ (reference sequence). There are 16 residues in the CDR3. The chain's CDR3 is CASSSTSGRALDEQYF. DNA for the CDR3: TGTGCCAGCAGCTCCACTAGCGGGAGGGCCCTCGACGAGCAGTACTTC.

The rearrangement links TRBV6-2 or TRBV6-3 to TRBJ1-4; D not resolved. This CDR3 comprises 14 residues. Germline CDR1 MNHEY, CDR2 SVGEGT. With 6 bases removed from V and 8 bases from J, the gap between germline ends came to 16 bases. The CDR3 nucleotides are TGTGCCAGCAGCTCCCCGGAGGTGGGCGAAAAACTGTTTTTT. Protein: CASSSPEVGEKLFF.

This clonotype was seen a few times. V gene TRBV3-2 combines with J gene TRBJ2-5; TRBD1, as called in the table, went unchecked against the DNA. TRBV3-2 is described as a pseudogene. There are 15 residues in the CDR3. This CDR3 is CASSQDAQGRKTQYF. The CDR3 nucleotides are TGTGCCAGCAGCCAAGATGCGCAGGGACGGAAGACCCAGTACTTC.

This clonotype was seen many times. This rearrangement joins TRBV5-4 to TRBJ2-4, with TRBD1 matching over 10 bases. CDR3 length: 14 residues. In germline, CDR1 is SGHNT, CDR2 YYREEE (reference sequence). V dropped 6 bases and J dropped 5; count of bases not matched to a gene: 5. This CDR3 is CASTAGTGENIQYF. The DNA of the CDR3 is TGTGCCAGCACGGCCGGGACAGGGGAAAACATTCAGTACTTC.